This T cell receptor (beta chain) was identified during a study of cytomegalovirus exposure and HLA in healthy donors. Separate from the approximately 700-subject first cohort was the approximately 130-subject validation cohort, to which the donors belonged. Per the germline V gene, CDR1 is GTSNPN and CDR2 is SVGIG (reference sequence). This CDR3 spans 15 amino acids. After removal of 3 bases from V and 4 bases from J, the junction contained 5 bases not matched to a gene. Comment on this clone: Its target is unknown.

Overall study results and limits: Per published reports, the classifier diagnosed cytomegalovirus status with high specificity and sensitivity. Through in vitro validation, a few CMV-associated chains were shown to be specific for CMV antigens. Cytomegalovirus-associated TCR beta chains were listed, numbering roughly 150.

Profiled with immunoSEQ multiplex PCR; TCRdb holds only in-frame clones, not every one. The sample lists 110,000 to 150,000 clones, approximately 94% occurring once. The chain has TRBV30 and TRBJ2-2, with TRBD1 identical over 10 bases. What was sequenced was PBMCs. The receptor comes from a man between 18 and 35 years old in good health and CMV-seropositive. CDR3: CAWSHGTGVTGELFF. The CDR3 DNA reads TGTGCCTGGAGCCACGGGACAGGGGTCACCGGGGAGCTGTTTTTT.